These 13 T cell receptor beta chains were sequenced from one sample in a study of blood T cell repertoires in COVID-19. This table comes from immunoSEQ multiplex PCR, and its TCRdb copy is limited to in-frame clones, with some not included. Among around 220,000 clones, 84% were seen once, and the ten largest hold roughly 7.8%. Sequenced: peripheral blood. The origin of the receptors is a woman at least 80 years old with COVID-19, enrolled during active disease.

The chain couples TRBV15 to TRBJ1-2; D not certain. Germline values: CDR1 LNHNV, CDR2 YYDKDF (reference sequence). This CDR3 has 15 amino acids. V gave up 4 bases and J gave up 4 bases, with 16 bases separating them. The CDR3 is CATSIGGVRAYGYTF. The CDR3 DNA sequence: TGTGCCACCAGCATTGGCGGGGTACGGGCCTATGGCTACACCTTC.

This clone came up once. This chain joins TRBV5-1 and TRBJ2-7, with 9 bases aligning to TRBD1. This CDR3 has 15 amino acids. The trim removed 4 bases at V and 4 bases at J, leaving 9 bases unmatched. Per germline, CDR1 SGHRS and CDR2 YFSETQ. The CDR3: CASSGTGTGPYEQYF. As DNA, the CDR3 is TGCGCCAGCAGCGGAACCGGGACAGGGCCGTACGAGCAGTACTTC.

This chain connects TRBV7-2 to TRBJ1-4; no clear D gene. This CDR3 region has 13 residues. V was clipped by 3 bases and J by 3 bases, with 5 bases between them. Germline CDR1 SGHTA, CDR2 FQGNSA. The CDR3 DNA reads TGTGCCAGCAGCTTTTCGGCTAATGAAAAACTGTTTTTT. Amino acids: CASSFSANEKLFF.

Remarks on this clone: The junction does not match germline at one end; this may be a read error. The gene calls are TRBV6-1 and TRBJ1-3; D is perhaps TRBD1 (6 bases). The CDR3 covers 14 residues. Germline CDR1 MNHNS, CDR2 SASEGT. The DNA of the CDR3 is TGTGCCAGCGGTGACAGGTACTCTGGAAACACCATATATTTT. Its protein product is CASGDRYSGNTIYF.

This sequence joins TRBV19 and TRBJ1-5; the D is unclear. Trimming removed 1 base from V and 4 bases from J, with 8 bases in between. Per the germline V gene, CDR1 is LNHDA and CDR2 is SQIVND (reference sequence). The CDR3 is made up of 14 amino acids. The CDR3: CASSIGAVNQPQHF. DNA of the CDR3: TGTGCCAGTAGTATAGGGGCAGTGAATCAGCCCCAGCATTTT.

The chain recombines TRBV6-5 with TRBJ2-1; no clear D gene. The germline V gene encodes CDR1 MNHEY and CDR2 SVGAGI. The CDR3 consists of 16 residues. V lost 4 bases and J 7 bases, leaving 20 bases between the germline ends. The CDR3, as DNA: TGTGCCAGCAGTTTTCAAATGACTTTTACTGGGAATGAGCAGTTCTTC. Residues: CASSFQMTFTGNEQFF.

The rearrangement joins TRBV2 to TRBJ1-5; a possible D gene is TRBD1 (5 bases). Trimming stripped 2 bases from V and 3 bases from J, with 14 bases between. The germline V gene has CDR1 SNHLY and CDR2 FYNNEI. This CDR3 has 16 amino acids. The CDR3: CASSEPRGALNQPQHF. The CDR3, as DNA: TGTGCCAGCAGTGAACCCCGCGGGGCCCTCAATCAGCCCCAGCATTTT.

The genes are TRBV10-3 and TRBJ1-2, with a weak D call TRBD1 (5 bases). Trimming removed 6 bases from V and 8 bases from J, with 13 bases in between. The CDR3 contains 12 residues. Germline V gene sequence: CDR1 ENHRY, CDR2 SYGVKD. The CDR3 DNA follows: TGTGCCATCAGGGACACAGAGGACGGCTACACCTTC. Protein: CAIRDTEDGYTF.

The rearrangement joins TRBV6-5 to TRBJ2-7, with 10 bases that match TRBD1. Germline V gene lookup returns CDR1 MNHEY and CDR2 SVGAGI. The V gene end was trimmed by 8 bases and the J gene end by 1 base; junction bases not matched to a gene: 5. This CDR3 spans 14 amino acids. CDR3 nucleotide sequence: TGTGCCAGCCAGAGGGACAGGGGTTCCTACGAGCAGTACTTC. This codes for CASQRDRGSYEQYF.

This chain joins TRBV5-5 and TRBJ2-7; TRBD2 agrees at 8 bases. The junction had 5 bases not matched to a gene; V was cut back by 0 bases and J by 0 bases. Germline-derived CDR1 and CDR2 are SGHKS and YYEKEE (reference sequence). The CDR3 loop spans 16 amino acids. The chain's CDR3 is CASSLGSLAGSYEQYF. The DNA for the CDR3 is TGTGCCAGCAGCTTGGGGTCTCTAGCGGGCTCCTACGAGCAGTACTTC.

The V call is TRBV7-2, the J call TRBJ2-1; D is undetermined. The CDR3 has 16 residues. Germline V CDR1 and CDR2: SGHTA, FQGNSA. V was pared by 2 bases and J by 4 bases, with 15 bases between. CDR3 sequence: CASSLSSAARYNEQFF. CDR3 DNA: TGTGCCAGCAGCTTAAGTTCGGCGGCCAGATACAATGAGCAGTTCTTC. Full variable domain (outside the CDR3, taken from reference TRBV7-2 and TRBJ2-1): GAGVSQSPSNKVTEKGKDVELRCDPISGHTALYWYRQSLGQGLEFLIYFQGNSAPDKSGLPSDRFSAERTGGSVSTLTIQRTQQEDSAVYLCASSLSSAARYNEQFFGPGTRLTVL.

This clone has a single count. The chain couples TRBV14 to TRBJ2-1; TRBD1 matches 7 bases. Per the germline V gene, CDR1 is SGHDN and CDR2 is FVKESK. The CDR3 totals 15 residues. Trimming removed 2 bases from V and 2 bases from J; junction bases left unmatched: 3. The CDR3 reads CASSQFQGAYNEQFF. CDR3 coding DNA: TGTGCCAGCAGCCAATTCCAGGGGGCCTACAATGAGCAGTTCTTC.

The chain employs TRBV5-1 and TRBJ2-3, with 10 bases lining up with TRBD2. Trimming cost V 4 bases and J 4 bases; bases outside gene matches: 9. The CDR3 spans 16 residues. Germline CDR1 and CDR2: SGHRS and YFSETQ. The CDR3 region is CASSTSGTGDADTQYF. The DNA of the CDR3 is TGCGCCAGCAGCACTAGCGGGACAGGAGACGCAGATACGCAGTATTTT.